The rows below give T cell receptor beta chains drawn from one sample of a study of blood T cells in healthy people across ages. Via MiXCR, TCRdb re-called the 5' RACE reads, giving one row per CDR3 protein. The repertoire includes about 1.4 million distinct CDR3 sequences, roughly 64% of them detected once, and about 6.7% sits in the top ten. What was sequenced was blood. These receptors all stem from a man in his late teens or twenties in good health. The CDR3 runs from the conserved cysteine through the conserved F or W. The D gene is left open where the match is weak. Expanded clones are given a class, and other clones once, few, many or no size at all.

>-|TRBV12-3/TRBV12-4|TRBJ2-7|-
CASSWGSGYEQYF
TGTGCCAGCAGTTGGGGAAGCGGCTACGAGCAGTACTTC
>-|TRBV7-2|TRBJ1-5|-
CASSSSTDQPQHF
TGTGCCAGCAGCTCAAGTACTGATCAGCCCCAGCATTTT
>-|TRBV20-1|TRBJ2-3|-
CSARGTDPDTQYF
TGCAGTGCTAGAGGAACAGACCCAGATACGCAGTATTTT
>-|TRBV15|TRBJ1-6|-
CATRATGQNNSPLHF
TGTGCCACCAGAGCAACAGGGCAGAATAATTCACCCCTCCACTTT
>-|TRBV7-9|TRBJ1-1|-
CASRIGGVGNTEAFF
TGTGCCAGCAGGATCGGTGGAGTAGGGAACACTGAAGCTTTCTTT
>few|TRBV20-1|TRBJ2-3|TRBD2
CSARGLASPDTQYF
TGCAGTGCTAGGGGACTAGCATCCCCAGATACGCAGTATTTT
>few|TRBV4-3|TRBJ2-4|-
CASSQGGAMAKNIQYF
TGCGCCAGCAGCCAAGGTGGGGCAATGGCCAAAAACATTCAGTACTTC
>-|TRBV27|TRBJ2-7|-
CASTGGLGGEQYF
TGTGCCAGCACTGGTGGCTTGGGCGGCGAGCAGTACTTC
>few|TRBV29-1|TRBJ2-7|TRBD2
CSVGTREGYEQYF
TGCAGCGTTGGGACGCGGGAGGGCTACGAGCAGTACTTC
>once|TRBV19|TRBJ2-5|-
CASSIGVDSQETQYF
TGTGCCAGTAGTATAGGTGTCGATTCGCAAGAGACCCAGTACTTC
>few|TRBV6-5|TRBJ2-3|-
CASQKTNSHTDTQYF
TGTGCCAGCCAGAAGACTAACTCACACACCGATACGCAGTATTTT
>-|TRBV4-3|TRBJ2-7|TRBD1
CASSQDEGQIYEQYF
TGCGCCAGCAGCCAAGACGAGGGACAGATCTACGAGCAGTACTTC
>-|TRBV4-2|TRBJ1-2|TRBD1
CASSVTFSGTGGYYGYTF
TGTGCCAGCAGCGTCACCTTTTCTGGGACAGGGGGCTACTATGGCTACACCTTC
>once|TRBV15|TRBJ2-5|-
CATSRDSRRDGQTQYF
TGTGCCACCAGCAGAGACTCCCGGAGGGATGGTCAGACCCAGTACTTC
>-|TRBV29-1|TRBJ1-5|-
CSVARGKNQPQHF
TGCAGCGTTGCCAGGGGCAAAAATCAGCCCCAGCATTTT
>-|TRBV7-9|TRBJ1-2|-
CASSPRDTYGYTF
TGTGCCAGCAGCCCGCGGGACACCTATGGCTACACCTTC
>-|TRBV5-1|TRBJ2-7|TRBD1
CASSETGADEQYF
TGCGCCAGCAGCGAGACAGGGGCCGACGAGCAGTACTTC
>many|TRBV12-3/TRBV12-4|TRBJ2-7|-
CASSLVGASYEQYF
TGTGCCAGCAGTTTAGTCGGGGCATCCTACGAGCAGTACTTC
>-|TRBV3-1|TRBJ2-3|-
CASSQEKSTDTQYF
TGTGCCAGCAGCCAAGAAAAGAGCACAGATACGCAGTATTTT
>-|TRBV3-1|TRBJ2-7|TRBD1
CASSAQQGPSYEQYF
TGTGCCAGCAGCGCTCAACAGGGGCCCTCCTACGAGCAGTACTTC
>-|TRBV6-4|TRBJ2-1|TRBD1
CASAGGRYNEQFF
TGTGCCAGCGCAGGGGGTCGATACAATGAGCAGTTCTTC
>once|TRBV7-8|TRBJ1-2|-
CASSSQFGDNGYTF
TGTGCCAGCAGCTCCCAGTTTGGTGATAATGGCTACACCTTC
>-|TRBV20-1|TRBJ2-5|-
CSARDPVSGETQYF
TGCAGTGCTAGAGATCCAGTTAGCGGAGAGACCCAGTACTTC
>-|TRBV7-2|TRBJ2-1|TRBD1
CASSLVSRQGVYNEQFF
TGTGCCAGCAGCTTAGTAAGCCGACAGGGGGTGTACAATGAGCAGTTCTTC
>-|TRBV4-1|TRBJ1-4|TRBD1
CASSQDGGTDYEKLFF
TGCGCCAGCAGCCAAGATGGTGGGACAGATTATGAAAAACTGTTTTTT
>-|TRBV7-2|TRBJ2-3|-
CASRPHGGPSTDTQYF
TGTGCCAGCAGACCTCACGGGGGCCCCTCCACAGATACGCAGTATTTT
>-|TRBV5-1|TRBJ2-3|-
CASSLFQTSTDTQYF
TGCGCCAGCAGCTTGTTTCAGACTAGCACAGATACGCAGTATTTT
>-|TRBV10-2|TRBJ1-2|TRBD1
CASARDRGNYGYTF
TGCGCCAGCGCTCGGGACAGGGGAAACTATGGCTACACCTTC
>-|TRBV24-1|TRBJ2-5|-
CATSDGTLQETQYF
TGTGCCACCAGTGATGGGACTTTGCAAGAGACCCAGTACTTC
>-|TRBV28|TRBJ2-1|-
CASSLRANRDRNEQFF
TGTGCCAGCAGTTTAAGGGCGAACAGGGATCGAAATGAGCAGTTCTTC
>-|TRBV5-1|TRBJ1-2|-
CASSLGAGDSGYTF
TGCGCCAGCAGCTTGGGGGCAGGGGATAGTGGCTACACCTTC
>-|TRBV4-3|TRBJ2-1|TRBD1
CASSQEGTGGSFSYNEQFF
TGCGCCAGCAGCCAAGAAGGGACAGGGGGCTCATTTTCCTACAATGAGCAGTTCTTC
>-|TRBV4-2|TRBJ1-2|-
CASSQDGGARRVGCTF
TGTGCCAGCAGCCAAGATGGGGGTGCGCGCCGTGTTGGCTGCACCTTC
>-|TRBV7-2|TRBJ2-1|TRBD1
CASRSRDSVSYNEQFF
TGTGCCAGCAGGTCCCGGGACAGCGTCTCCTACAATGAGCAGTTCTTC